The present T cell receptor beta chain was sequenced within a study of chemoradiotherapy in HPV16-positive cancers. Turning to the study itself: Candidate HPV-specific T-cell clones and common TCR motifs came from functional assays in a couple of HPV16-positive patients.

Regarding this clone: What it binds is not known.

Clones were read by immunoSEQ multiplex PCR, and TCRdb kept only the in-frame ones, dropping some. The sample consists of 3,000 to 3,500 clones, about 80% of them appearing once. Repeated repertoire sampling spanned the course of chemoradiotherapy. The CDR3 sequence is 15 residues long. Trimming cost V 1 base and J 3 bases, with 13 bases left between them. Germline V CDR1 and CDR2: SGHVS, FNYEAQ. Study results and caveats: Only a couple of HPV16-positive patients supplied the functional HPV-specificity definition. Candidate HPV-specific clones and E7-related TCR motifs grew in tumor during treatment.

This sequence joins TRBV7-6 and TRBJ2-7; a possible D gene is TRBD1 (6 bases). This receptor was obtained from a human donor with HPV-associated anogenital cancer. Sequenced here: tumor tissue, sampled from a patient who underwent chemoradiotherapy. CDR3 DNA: TGTGCCAGCAGCTTAGAACAGGGTTTCTACTACGAGCAGTACTTC. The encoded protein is CASSLEQGFYYEQYF.